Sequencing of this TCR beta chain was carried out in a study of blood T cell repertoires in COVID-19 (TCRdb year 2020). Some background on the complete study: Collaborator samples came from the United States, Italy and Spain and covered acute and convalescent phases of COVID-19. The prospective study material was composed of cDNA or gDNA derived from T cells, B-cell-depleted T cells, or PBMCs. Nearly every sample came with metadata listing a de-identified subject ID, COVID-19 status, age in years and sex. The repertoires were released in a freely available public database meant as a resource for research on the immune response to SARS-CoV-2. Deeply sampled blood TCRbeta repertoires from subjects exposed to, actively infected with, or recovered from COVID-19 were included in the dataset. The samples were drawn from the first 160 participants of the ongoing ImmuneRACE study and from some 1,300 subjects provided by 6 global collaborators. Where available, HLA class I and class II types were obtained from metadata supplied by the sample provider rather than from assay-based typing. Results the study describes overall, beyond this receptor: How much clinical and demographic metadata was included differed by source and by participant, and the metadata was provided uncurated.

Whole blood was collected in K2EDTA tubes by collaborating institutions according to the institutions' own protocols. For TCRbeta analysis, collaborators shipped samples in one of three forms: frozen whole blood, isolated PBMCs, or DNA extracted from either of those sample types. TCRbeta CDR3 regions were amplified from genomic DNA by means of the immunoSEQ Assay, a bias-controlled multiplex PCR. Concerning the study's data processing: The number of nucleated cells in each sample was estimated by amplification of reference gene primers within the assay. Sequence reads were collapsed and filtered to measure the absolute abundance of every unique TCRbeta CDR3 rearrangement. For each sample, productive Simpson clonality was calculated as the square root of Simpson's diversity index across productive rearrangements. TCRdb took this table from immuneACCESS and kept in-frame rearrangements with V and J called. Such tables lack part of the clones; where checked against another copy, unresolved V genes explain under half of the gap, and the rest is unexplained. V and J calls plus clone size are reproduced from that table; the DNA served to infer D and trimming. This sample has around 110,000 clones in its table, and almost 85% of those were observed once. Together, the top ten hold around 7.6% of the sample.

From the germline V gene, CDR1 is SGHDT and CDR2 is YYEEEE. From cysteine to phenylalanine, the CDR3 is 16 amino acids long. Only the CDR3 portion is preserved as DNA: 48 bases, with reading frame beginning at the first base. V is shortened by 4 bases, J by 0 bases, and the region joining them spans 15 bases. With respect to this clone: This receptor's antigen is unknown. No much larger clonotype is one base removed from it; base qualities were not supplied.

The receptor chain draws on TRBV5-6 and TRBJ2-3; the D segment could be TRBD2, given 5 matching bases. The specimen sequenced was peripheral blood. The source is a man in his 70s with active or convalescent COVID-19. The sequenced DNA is TGTGCCAGCAGCCCCGAGGGCAGGTCTAGCACAGATACGCAGTATTTT. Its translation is CASSPEGRSSTDTQYF. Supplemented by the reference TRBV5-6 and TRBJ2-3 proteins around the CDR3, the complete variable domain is DAGVTQSPTHLIKTRGQQVTLRCSPKSGHDTVSWYQQALGQGPQFIFQYYEEEERQRGNFPDRFSGHQFPNYSSELNVNALLLGDSALYLCASSPEGRSSTDTQYFGPGTRLTVL.